What follows are 10 T cell receptor beta chains derived from one specimen sequenced in a study of vaccination and CD4 T cells after COVID-19. Treatment defined: roughly nine-day PBMC culture with coronavirus spike peptide pools or control peptides (ViraFEST assay). No antigen has been identified for these receptors. With the Oncomine TCR Beta short-read assay, DNA from cultured CD4+ T cells was sequenced. TCRdb re-analysed the PCR reads in MiXCR, keeping a single row per CDR3 protein. The data show around 15,000 distinct CDR3 sequences, with 50% to 60% seen just once and roughly 5% held by the top ten. The material sequenced was CD4+ T cells from blood, cultured in vitro, taken before SARS-CoV-2 vaccination. These receptors were obtained from a human donor who had recovered from COVID-19.

The chain couples TRBV21-1 to TRBJ1-1. TRBV21-1 is shown as a pseudogene. This CDR3 spans 17 amino acids. For the CDR3, the DNA is TGTGCCAGCAGTCTTTTCGTCGGGGTTAGAAGGAACACTGAAGCTTTCTTT. This codes for CASSLFVGVRRNTEAFF.

CDR3: CASSLVSSPGTGELFF. The CDR3 DNA reads TGTGCCAGCAGCTTAGTATCCTCCCCGGGGACCGGGGAGCTGTTTTTT. This sequence joins TRBV11-2 and TRBJ2-2; tentatively, D is TRBD2 (5 bases). Germline V gene lookup returns CDR1 SGHAT and CDR2 FQNNGV. V was cut by 1 base and J by 5 bases, with 14 bases left in between. The CDR3 runs 16 residues.

This chain joins TRBV20-1 and TRBJ1-2; D not certain. The CDR3 is 13 residues long. Germline-derived CDR1 and CDR2 are DFQATT and SNEGSKA (reference sequence). Trimming took 2 bases from V and 2 from J, leaving 9 bases between them. This CDR3 is CSARQELNYGYTF. Here the CDR3 DNA reads TGCAGTGCTAGACAGGAGCTCAACTATGGCTACACCTTC.

The chain uses TRBV7-2 and TRBJ1-4, with no clear D. Germline lookup yields CDR1 SGHTA and CDR2 FQGNSA. V was clipped by 5 bases and J by 10 bases, with 20 bases between them. There are 15 residues in the CDR3. The CDR3 DNA sequence: TGTGCCAGCAGCAGTATCGAGATAGGCATGGGAAAACTGTTTTTT. Its translation is CASSSIEIGMGKLFF.

V and J are TRBV6-1 and TRBJ2-3; unclear D gene. With 8 bases removed from V and 1 base from J, the gap between germline ends came to 10 bases. Per the germline V gene, CDR1 is MNHNS and CDR2 is SASEGT. This CDR3 comprises 13 residues. The chain's CDR3 is CASSHGGTDTQYF. As DNA, the CDR3 is TGTGCCAGCTCCCACGGAGGCACAGATACGCAGTATTTT.

The rearrangement joins TRBV20-1 to TRBJ1-6; D is unclear. The CDR3 length is 13 residues. Looked up from germline, CDR1 is DFQATT and CDR2 is SNEGSKA (reference sequence). Between the trimmed V and J ends, which lost 5 bases and 6 bases, there was a span of 11 bases. CDR3 in amino acids: CSARGGFNSPLHF. CDR3 sequence (DNA): TGCAGTGCTCGAGGCGGTTTTAATTCACCCCTCCACTTT.

V is TRBV14 and J is TRBJ2-1; D might be TRBD2 (6 bases). This CDR3 has 13 residues. V lost 0 bases and J lost 9, with 9 bases in between. Germline V gives CDR1 SGHDN, CDR2 FVKESK. DNA for the CDR3: TGTGCCAGCAGCCAAGATCGGGGAGGTGAGCAGTTCTTC. It translates to CASSQDRGGEQFF. The variable domain in full, completed from reference TRBV14 and TRBJ2-1, reads EAGVTQFPSHSVIEKGQTVTLRCDPISGHDNLYWYRRVMGKEIKFLLHFVKESKQDESGMPNNRFLAERTGGTYSTLKVQPAELEDSGVYFCASSQDRGGEQFFGPGTRLTVL.

This clonotype was detected once. The rearrangement uses TRBV23-1 and TRBJ1-5, with 11 bases lining up with TRBD1. TRBV23-1 is known as an ORF, though its function is uncertain. The CDR3 is made up of 18 amino acids. With 2 bases clipped from V and 0 bases from J, the junction kept 6 bases outside the gene matches. This CDR3 is CASSQPDRGRGSNQPQHF. For the CDR3, the DNA is TGCGCCAGCAGTCAACCGGACAGGGGGCGAGGTAGCAATCAGCCCCAGCATTTT.

The chain's CDR3 is CASKETGRDQPQHF. The CDR3, as DNA: TGTGCCAGCAAAGAAACGGGTAGGGATCAGCCCCAGCATTTT. The rearrangement uses TRBV28 and TRBJ1-5; D remains ambiguous. This CDR3 has 14 amino acids. V was clipped by 7 bases and J by 5 bases, with 15 bases between them. Germline V gene data show CDR1 as MDHEN and CDR2 as SYDVKM.

This clonotype has a single count. J is TRBJ2-3 and V is TRBV5-4; 9 bases agree with TRBD2. From germline, CDR1 is SGHNT and CDR2 YYREEE (reference sequence). This CDR3 has 15 amino acids. V trimming: 5 bases; J trimming: 7 bases; junction bases outside the gene matches: 11. In DNA form, the CDR3 reads TGTGCCAGCAGATCCGGGACTAGCTCTATAAATACGCAGTATTTT. Encoded protein: CASRSGTSSINTQYF.